These 25 T cell receptor beta chains were sequenced from one sample in a study of blood T cell repertoires in COVID-19. Measured with immunoSEQ multiplex PCR; TCRdb has only the in-frame clones, and not every one. The table records roughly 70,000 clones, over 80% of them present only once. Sample: peripheral blood. The source is a woman older than 75 with active COVID-19.

The rearrangement uses TRBV28 and TRBJ2-2; D is possibly TRBD2 (6 bases). From germline, CDR1 is MDHEN and CDR2 SYDVKM. Trimming cost V 4 bases and J 10 bases, with 10 bases left between them. The CDR3 runs 12 residues. CDR3 DNA: TGTGCCAGCAGTTCGGGACTTTTGGAGCTGTTTTTT. It encodes CASSSGLLELFF.

The V call is TRBV7-2, the J call TRBJ2-5; 7 nucleotides match TRBD1. CDR3 length: 14 residues. Looked up from germline, CDR1 is SGHTA and CDR2 is FQGNSA. The V and J ends lost 6 bases and 1 base, in that order; junction bases with no gene match: 5. The CDR3 is CASRMGQIQETQYF. In nucleotides, the CDR3 is TGTGCCAGCAGGATGGGACAGATCCAAGAGACCCAGTACTTC.

The V call is TRBV5-1, the J call TRBJ1-3; 9 bases are shared with TRBD1. The J segment lost 4 bases and the V segment lost 4 bases, leaving 9 bases of the junction unmatched. The CDR3 is 16 amino acids. CDR1 is SGHRS and CDR2 is YFSETQ in the germline V gene. The CDR3 loop is CASSPPGTGLGNTIYF. CDR3 in DNA: TGCGCCAGCAGCCCGCCCGGGACAGGGTTAGGAAACACCATATATTTT.

This clone was detected only once. The rearrangement links TRBV11-2 to TRBJ2-3; D might be TRBD1 (6 bases). The ends were cut back, 6 bases at V and 2 bases at J, with 12 bases in the middle. Germline V gene sequence: CDR1 SGHAT, CDR2 FQNNGV. The CDR3 runs 14 residues. CDR3 region: CASSTGFNTDTQYF. In DNA form, the CDR3 reads TGTGCCAGCAGTACAGGGTTTAACACAGATACGCAGTATTTT. The whole variable domain, filled in from reference TRBV11-2 and TRBJ2-3, reads EAGVAQSPRYKIIEKRQSVAFWCNPISGHATLYWYQQILGQGPKLLIQFQNNGVVDDSQLPKDRFSAERLKGVDSTLKIQPAKLEDSAVYLCASSTGFNTDTQYFGPGTRLTVL.

The chain joins TRBV7-2 to TRBJ2-1; 9 nucleotides match TRBD2. This CDR3 spans 16 amino acids. Germline V gene lookup returns CDR1 SGHTA and CDR2 FQGNSA. Trimming cost V 5 bases and J 5 bases; bases outside gene matches: 10. Here the CDR3 reads CASSQFGLAGNNEQFF. CDR3 sequence (DNA): TGTGCCAGCAGCCAATTCGGGCTAGCGGGAAACAATGAGCAGTTCTTC.

The chain combines TRBV10-3 with TRBJ1-1, with 7 bases that match TRBD1. V shed 6 bases and J 1 base; nucleotides not matched to a gene: 5. In germline, CDR1 is ENHRY, CDR2 SYGVKD. The CDR3 covers 14 residues. Here the CDR3 DNA reads TGTGCCATCAGGACGGGACAGCCGAACACTGAAGCTTTCTTT. This gives the protein CAIRTGQPNTEAFF.

The chain has TRBV12-3 or TRBV12-4 and TRBJ1-2, with TRBD1 matching 8 bases. This CDR3 contains 12 residues. J gave up 2 bases and V 11 bases, and 4 bases lay outside the gene matches. CDR3 sequence: CAARQGNYGYTF. The CDR3 bases are TGTGCCGCCCGACAGGGGAACTATGGCTACACCTTC.

The genes are TRBV11-2 and TRBJ2-1, with 11 bases that match TRBD2. CDR3 length: 19 residues. Germline CDR1 and CDR2: SGHAT and FQNNGV. Trimming took 1 base from V and 11 from J; bases not matched to a gene: 19. The CDR3 loop is CASSLGGVSSGRAVNQQFF. For the CDR3, the DNA is TGTGCCAGCAGCTTAGGGGGAGTAAGTAGCGGGAGGGCGGTAAATCAGCAGTTCTTC. Full variable domain (outside the CDR3, taken from reference TRBV11-2 and TRBJ2-1): EAGVAQSPRYKIIEKRQSVAFWCNPISGHATLYWYQQILGQGPKLLIQFQNNGVVDDSQLPKDRFSAERLKGVDSTLKIQPAKLEDSAVYLCASSLGGVSSGRAVNQQFFGPGTRLTVL.

The V call is TRBV6-6, the J call TRBJ1-2, with D possibly TRBD1 on 5 matching bases. CDR3 size: 12 residues. Per germline, CDR1 MNHNY and CDR2 SVGAGI (reference sequence). Trimming removed 7 bases from V and 5 bases from J, with 11 bases in between. CDR3 bases: TGTGCCAGCACCGACAGTAGTTATGGCTACACCTTC. It encodes CASTDSSYGYTF.

V and J are TRBV18 and TRBJ2-7; D unresolved. Germline V CDR1 and CDR2: KGHSH, LQKENI. V was pared by 3 bases and J by 3 bases, with 6 bases between. This CDR3 contains 12 residues. CDR3 region: CASSPESYEQYF. In nucleotides, the CDR3 is TGTGCCAGCTCACCGGAGAGCTACGAGCAGTACTTC.

The chain joins TRBV6-2 or TRBV6-3 to TRBJ1-6; TRBD1 matches 8 bases. Trimming took 2 bases from V and 8 from J; bases not matched to a gene: 8. CDR1 is MNHEY, CDR2 SVGEGT, per germline. CDR3 size: 16 residues. CDR3 loop: CASSYAGRGPDSPLHF. The CDR3, as DNA: TGTGCCAGCAGTTACGCGGGCAGGGGGCCGGATTCACCCCTCCACTTT.

The V call is TRBV9, the J call TRBJ2-1, with D tentatively TRBD2 (6 bases). V lost 3 bases and J 4 bases, leaving 17 bases between the germline ends. CDR3 length: 16 residues. Per germline, CDR1 SGDLS and CDR2 YYNGEE. CDR3 coding DNA: TGTGCCAGCAGCGCAACTAGCCCGGGGTTTTACAATGAGCAGTTCTTC. This encodes CASSATSPGFYNEQFF.

The chain carries TRBV7-3 and TRBJ1-1; 8 bases fit TRBD1. The CDR3 is 17 amino acids. V dropped 2 bases and J dropped 3; count of bases not matched to a gene: 11. Germline lookup yields CDR1 SGHTA and CDR2 FQGTGA. CDR3 in amino acids: CASSLGLRRGPDTEAFF. The CDR3 DNA reads TGTGCCAGCAGCTTAGGCCTCCGCAGGGGGCCCGACACTGAAGCTTTCTTT.

This chain links TRBV6-2 or TRBV6-3 with TRBJ2-1; 15 positions agree with TRBD2. Trimming removed 2 bases from V and 0 bases from J; junction bases left unmatched: 2. Germline CDR1 is MNHEY and CDR2 is SVGEGT. CDR3 length: 18 amino acids. CDR3 coding DNA: TGTGCCAGCAGTTACGGACTAGCGGGAGGGCCCTCCTACAATGAGCAGTTCTTC. Translated, it gives CASSYGLAGGPSYNEQFF.

The rearrangement uses TRBV7-2 and TRBJ2-1; no reliable D call. The CDR3 contains 14 residues. Per germline, CDR1 SGHTA and CDR2 FQGNSA. Trimming left V 2 bases short and J 5 bases short, with 10 bases between. CDR3 DNA: TGTGCCAGCAGCTTATCGATTGGAGACAATGAGCAGTTCTTC. Its protein product is CASSLSIGDNEQFF.

This clone has a single count. The V and J genes are TRBV5-6 and TRBJ2-7, with 9 bases fitting TRBD2. Germline V gene data show CDR1 as SGHDT and CDR2 as YYEEEE. V shed 4 bases and J 2 bases; nucleotides not matched to a gene: 10. The CDR3 runs 16 residues. CDR3 DNA: TGTGCCAGCAGCCCCGGGAGGGGACTAGCACCCTACGAGCAGTACTTC. Its protein is CASSPGRGLAPYEQYF.

CDR3 nucleotides: TGTGCCATCAGTGGGGACAGGATATCCTACGAGCAGTACTTC. Its protein is CAISGDRISYEQYF. V gene TRBV10-3 combines with J gene TRBJ2-7; 8 bases are shared with TRBD1. In germline, CDR1 is ENHRY, CDR2 SYGVKD. The CDR3 consists of 14 residues. The ends lost 4 bases at V and 1 base at J; junction bases unmatched: 3.

The J gene is TRBJ2-2, the V gene TRBV4-1; 8 bases agree with TRBD1. Losses at the gene ends were 6 bases for V and 5 bases for J; bases not matched to a gene: 5. Germline CDR1 and CDR2: MGHRA and YSYEKL. The CDR3 totals 14 residues. CDR3 in DNA: TGCGCCAGCAGTGACAGGGGAGGTACCGGGGAGCTGTTTTTT. Its translation: CASSDRGGTGELFF.

This sequence joins TRBV5-1 and TRBJ2-2; 10 bases line up with TRBD2. Germline values: CDR1 SGHRS, CDR2 YFSETQ. This CDR3 has 16 amino acids. Unmatched junction bases numbered 4, after V lost 3 bases and J lost 2 bases. As DNA, the CDR3 is TGCGCCAGCAGCTCCGGACTAGCGGCCAACACCGGGGAGCTGTTTTTT. It yields the protein CASSSGLAANTGELFF.

The chain is built from TRBV7-3 and TRBJ2-3; tentatively, D is TRBD2 (6 bases). In germline, CDR1 is SGHTA, CDR2 FQGTGA. V was clipped by 4 bases and J by 5 bases, with 16 bases between them. The CDR3 totals 15 residues. This chain's CDR3 is CASSSSGLGGDTQYF. The CDR3 nucleotides read TGTGCCAGCAGCTCATCCGGGTTGGGAGGAGATACGCAGTATTTT.

This sequence joins TRBV12-3 or TRBV12-4 and TRBJ1-2; perhaps TRBD1 as D (5 bases). This CDR3 is 12 amino acids long. The V gene lost 3 bases and the J gene lost 9 bases, with 11 bases spanning the gap. The CDR3 coding sequence is TGTGCCAGCAGTTTGCAGGGTATCAGCTACACCTTC. This translates into CASSLQGISYTF.

This rearrangement joins TRBV7-9 to TRBJ2-2; 9 bases are shared with TRBD2. V lost 1 base, J lost 4 bases, and 13 bases stayed unmatched. Germline V gives CDR1 SEHNR, CDR2 FQNEAQ (reference sequence). This CDR3 is built from 19 residues. The CDR3 DNA reads as TGTGCCAGCAGCTTAGTTTGGCTAGCGGGGCCTTCGAGCACCGGGGAGCTGTTTTTT. Its translation: CASSLVWLAGPSSTGELFF.

This chain connects TRBV4-1 to TRBJ2-1; 7 nucleotides line up with TRBD1. J was trimmed by 5 bases and V by 3 bases; bases with no gene match: 10. The CDR3 totals 16 residues. In germline, CDR1 is MGHRA, CDR2 YSYEKL. The CDR3 loop reads CASSQPDRLVNNEQFF. As DNA, the CDR3 is TGCGCCAGCAGCCAGCCGGACAGGCTGGTCAACAATGAGCAGTTCTTC.

The CDR3 loop reads CATSREIQGTQYF. The CDR3 DNA reads TGTGCCACCAGCAGAGAAATACAGGGGACCCAGTACTTC. The J gene is TRBJ2-5, the V gene TRBV15; maybe TRBD1 (6 bases). The CDR3 spans 13 residues. Germline CDR1 is LNHNV and CDR2 is YYDKDF (reference sequence). Trimming took off 0 bases at V and 7 bases at J, with 9 bases between the two ends.

The J gene is TRBJ1-2, the V gene TRBV28, with 9 nucleotides matching TRBD1. The length of the CDR3 is 14 residues. Trimming took 6 bases from V and 5 from J; bases not matched to a gene: 7. Germline V lookup: CDR1 MDHEN, CDR2 SYDVKM. CDR3 bases: TGTGCCAGCAGCGGGACAGGGTCCGGGTATGGCTACACCTTC. The encoded protein is CASSGTGSGYGYTF.